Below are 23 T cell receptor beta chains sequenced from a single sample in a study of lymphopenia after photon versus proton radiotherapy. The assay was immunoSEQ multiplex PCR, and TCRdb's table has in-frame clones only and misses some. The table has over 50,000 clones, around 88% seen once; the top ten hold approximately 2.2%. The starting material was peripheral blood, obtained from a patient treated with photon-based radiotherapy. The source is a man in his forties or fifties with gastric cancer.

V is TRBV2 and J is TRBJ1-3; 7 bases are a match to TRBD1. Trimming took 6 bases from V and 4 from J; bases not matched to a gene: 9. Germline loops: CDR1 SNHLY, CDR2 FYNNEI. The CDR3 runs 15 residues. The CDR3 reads CASRAGTESGNTIYF. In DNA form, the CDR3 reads TGTGCCAGCAGGGCCGGGACAGAGTCCGGAAACACCATATATTTT.

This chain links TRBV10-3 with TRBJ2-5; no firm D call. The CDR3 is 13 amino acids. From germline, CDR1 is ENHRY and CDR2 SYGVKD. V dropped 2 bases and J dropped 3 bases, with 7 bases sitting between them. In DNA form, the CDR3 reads TGTGCCATCAGTGAGCAGGCCGAAGAGACCCAGTACTTC. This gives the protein CAISEQAEETQYF.

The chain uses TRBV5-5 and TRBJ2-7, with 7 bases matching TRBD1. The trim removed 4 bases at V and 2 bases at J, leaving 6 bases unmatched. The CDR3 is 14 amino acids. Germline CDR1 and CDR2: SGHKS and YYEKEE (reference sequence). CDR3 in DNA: TGTGCCAGCAGCCCGACAGGGAGCCCCTACGAGCAGTACTTC. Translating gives CASSPTGSPYEQYF. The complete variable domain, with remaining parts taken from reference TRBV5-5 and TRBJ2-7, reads DAGVTQSPTHLIKTRGQQVTLRCSPISGHKSVSWYQQVLGQGPQFIFQYYEKEERGRGNFPDRFSARQFPNYSSELNVNALLLGDSALYLCASSPTGSPYEQYFGPGTRLTVT.

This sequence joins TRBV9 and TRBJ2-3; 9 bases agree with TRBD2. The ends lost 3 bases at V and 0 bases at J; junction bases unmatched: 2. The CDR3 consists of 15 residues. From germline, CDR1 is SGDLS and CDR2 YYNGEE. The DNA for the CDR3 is TGTGCCAGCAGCGGCGGGGGGGCTAGCACAGATACGCAGTATTTT. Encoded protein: CASSGGGASTDTQYF.

Here the CDR3 reads CAWTGGTENTEAFF. In nucleotides, the CDR3 is TGTGCCTGGACGGGGGGGACAGAGAACACTGAAGCTTTCTTT. This chain connects TRBV30 to TRBJ1-1; the match to TRBD1 covers 7 bases. Germline V gene data show CDR1 as GTSNPN and CDR2 as SVGIG (reference sequence). The CDR3 has 14 residues. V shed 4 bases, J shed 1 base, and the junction held 6 bases outside the gene matches.

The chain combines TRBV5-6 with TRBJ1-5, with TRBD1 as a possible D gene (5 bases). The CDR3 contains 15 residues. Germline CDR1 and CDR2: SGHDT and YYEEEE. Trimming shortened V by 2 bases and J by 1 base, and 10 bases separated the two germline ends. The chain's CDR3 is CASSFSGRSNQPQHF. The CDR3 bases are TGTGCCAGCAGCTTCTCAGGGCGGAGCAATCAGCCCCAGCATTTT. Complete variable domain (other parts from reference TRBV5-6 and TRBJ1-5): DAGVTQSPTHLIKTRGQQVTLRCSPKSGHDTVSWYQQALGQGPQFIFQYYEEEERQRGNFPDRFSGHQFPNYSSELNVNALLLGDSALYLCASSFSGRSNQPQHFGDGTRLSIL.

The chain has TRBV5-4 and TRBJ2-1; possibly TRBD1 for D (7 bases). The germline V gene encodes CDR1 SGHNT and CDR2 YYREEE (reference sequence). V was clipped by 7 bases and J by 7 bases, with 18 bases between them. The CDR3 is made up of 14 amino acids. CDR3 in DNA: TGTGCCAGCTCTAGAAAGGCAGGGGGGAATGAGCAGTTCTTC. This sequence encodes CASSRKAGGNEQFF.

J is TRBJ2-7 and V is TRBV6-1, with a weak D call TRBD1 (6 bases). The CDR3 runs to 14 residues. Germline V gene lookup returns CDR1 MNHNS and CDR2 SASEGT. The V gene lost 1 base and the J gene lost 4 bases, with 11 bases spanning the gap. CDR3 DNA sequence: TGTGCCAGCAGTGAAGGGGGGCGCGGGTACGAGCAGTACTTC. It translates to CASSEGGRGYEQYF.

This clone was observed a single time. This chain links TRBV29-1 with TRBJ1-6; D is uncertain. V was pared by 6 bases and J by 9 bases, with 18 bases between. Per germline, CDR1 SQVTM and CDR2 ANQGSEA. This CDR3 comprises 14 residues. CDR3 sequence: CSVSGPGGASPLHF. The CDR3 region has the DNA TGCAGCGTGTCCGGGCCCGGAGGTGCTTCACCCCTCCACTTT.

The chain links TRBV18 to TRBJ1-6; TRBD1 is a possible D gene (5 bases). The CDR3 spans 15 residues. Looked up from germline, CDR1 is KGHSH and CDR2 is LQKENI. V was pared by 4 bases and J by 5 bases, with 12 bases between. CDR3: CASSLSQGNNSPLHF. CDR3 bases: TGTGCCAGCTCACTGTCTCAGGGAAATAATTCACCCCTCCACTTT.

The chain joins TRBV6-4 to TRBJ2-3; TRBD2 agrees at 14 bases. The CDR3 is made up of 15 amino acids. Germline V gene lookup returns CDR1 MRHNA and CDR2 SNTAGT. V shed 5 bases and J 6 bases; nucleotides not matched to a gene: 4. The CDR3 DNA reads TGTGCCAGCAGTCGACTAGCGGGGGGGGGCGATACGCAGTATTTT. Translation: CASSRLAGGGDTQYF.

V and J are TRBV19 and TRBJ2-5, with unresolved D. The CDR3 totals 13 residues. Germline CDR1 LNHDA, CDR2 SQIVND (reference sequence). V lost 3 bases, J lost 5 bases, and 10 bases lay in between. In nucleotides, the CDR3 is TGTGCCAGTAGTATTTTACCCGGGGAGACCCAGTACTTC. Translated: CASSILPGETQYF.

Here the CDR3 DNA reads TGTGCCAGCAGCTTGGGGGGCAGCACCGGGGAGCTGTTTTTT. It is translated as CASSLGGSTGELFF. The V and J genes are TRBV5-4 and TRBJ2-2; D perhaps matches TRBD1 (5 bases). Germline V CDR1 and CDR2: SGHNT, YYREEE (reference sequence). V dropped 0 bases and J dropped 4 bases, with 7 bases sitting between them. The CDR3 is 14 residues long.

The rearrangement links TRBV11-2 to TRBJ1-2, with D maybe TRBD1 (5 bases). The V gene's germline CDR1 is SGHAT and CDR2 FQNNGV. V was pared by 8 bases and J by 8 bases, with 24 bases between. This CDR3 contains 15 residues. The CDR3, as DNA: TGTGCCAGCGGCCCTCTCGGCCCCTGGGGGGAGGGCTACACCTTC. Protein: CASGPLGPWGEGYTF.

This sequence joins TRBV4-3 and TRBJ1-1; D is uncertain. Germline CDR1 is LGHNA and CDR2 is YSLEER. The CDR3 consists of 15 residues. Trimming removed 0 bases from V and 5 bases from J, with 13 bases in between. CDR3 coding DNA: TGCGCCAGCAGCCAAGATCCCGCAGCGGCAACTGAAGCTTTCTTT. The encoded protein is CASSQDPAAATEAFF.

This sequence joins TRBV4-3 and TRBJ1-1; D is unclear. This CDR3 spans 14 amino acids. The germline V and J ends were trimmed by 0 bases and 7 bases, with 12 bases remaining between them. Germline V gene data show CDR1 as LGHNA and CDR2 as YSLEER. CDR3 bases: TGCGCCAGCAGCCAAGACTTTAACGGCCGTGAAGCTTTCTTT. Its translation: CASSQDFNGREAFF.

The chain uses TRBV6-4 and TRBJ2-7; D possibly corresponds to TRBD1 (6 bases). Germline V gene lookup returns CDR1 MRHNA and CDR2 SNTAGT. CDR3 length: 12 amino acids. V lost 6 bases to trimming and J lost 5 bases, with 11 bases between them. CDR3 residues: CASSPGDHEQYF. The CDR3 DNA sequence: TGTGCCAGCAGCCCAGGGGACCACGAGCAGTACTTC.

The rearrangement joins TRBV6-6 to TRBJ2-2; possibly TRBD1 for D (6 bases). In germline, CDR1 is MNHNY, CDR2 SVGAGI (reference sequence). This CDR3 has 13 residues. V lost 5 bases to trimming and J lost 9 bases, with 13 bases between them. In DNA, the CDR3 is TGTGCCAGCAGTCTCACAGGGTTCCGGGAGCTGTTTTTT. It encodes CASSLTGFRELFF.

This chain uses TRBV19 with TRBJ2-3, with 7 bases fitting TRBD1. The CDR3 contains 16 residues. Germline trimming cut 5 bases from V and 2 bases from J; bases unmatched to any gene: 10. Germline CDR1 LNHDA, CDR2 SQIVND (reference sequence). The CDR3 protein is CASSAEGQAYTDTQYF. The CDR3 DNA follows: TGTGCCAGTAGTGCCGAAGGACAGGCGTACACAGATACGCAGTATTTT. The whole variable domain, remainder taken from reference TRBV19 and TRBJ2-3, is DGGITQSPKYLFRKEGQNVTLSCEQNLNHDAMYWYRQDPGQGLRLIYYSQIVNDFQKGDIAEGYSVSREKKESFPLTVTSAQKNPTAFYLCASSAEGQAYTDTQYFGPGTRLTVL.

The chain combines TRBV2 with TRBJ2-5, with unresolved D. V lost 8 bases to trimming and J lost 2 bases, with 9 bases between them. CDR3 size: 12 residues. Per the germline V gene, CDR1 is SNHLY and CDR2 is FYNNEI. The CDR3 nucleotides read TGTGCCAGCTCGAGCTTACAAGAGACCCAGTACTTC. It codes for CASSSLQETQYF.

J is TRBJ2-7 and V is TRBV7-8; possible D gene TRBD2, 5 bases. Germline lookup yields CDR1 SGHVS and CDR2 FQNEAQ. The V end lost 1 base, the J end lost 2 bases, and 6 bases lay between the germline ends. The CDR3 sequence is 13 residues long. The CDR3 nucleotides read TGTGCCAGCAGCTTAGTCGGGGCCTACGAGCAGTACTTC. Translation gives CASSLVGAYEQYF.

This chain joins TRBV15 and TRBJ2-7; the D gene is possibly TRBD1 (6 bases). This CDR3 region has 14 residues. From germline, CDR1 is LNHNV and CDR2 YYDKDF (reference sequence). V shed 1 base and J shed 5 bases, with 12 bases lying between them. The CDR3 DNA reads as TGTGCCACCAGCAGAGGTCAAGGGGGAAACGAGCAGTACTTC. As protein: CATSRGQGGNEQYF.

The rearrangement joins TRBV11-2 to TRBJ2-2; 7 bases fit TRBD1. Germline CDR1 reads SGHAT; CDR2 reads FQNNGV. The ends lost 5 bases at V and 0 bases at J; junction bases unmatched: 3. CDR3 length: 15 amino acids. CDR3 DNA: TGTGCCAGCAGCCGGGGACAGACGAACACCGGGGAGCTGTTTTTT. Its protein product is CASSRGQTNTGELFF.